This T cell receptor beta chain was recorded in a study of somatic mutations in cytotoxic T cells in rheumatoid arthritis. For the study at large: Using a FACSAria II or Sony SH800, a portion of the V beta antibody-stained T-cell populations were flow-sorted at nearly 100% purity, and among those populations were V beta1+ cells that were then sequenced for TCRB.

Measured with immunoSEQ multiplex PCR; TCRdb has only the in-frame clones, and not every one. Of under 35,000 clones in the sample, about 87% are singletons; the top ten hold more than 8%. This CDR3 comprises 12 residues. In germline, CDR1 is GTSNPN, CDR2 SVGIG (reference sequence). V was clipped by 5 bases and J by 0 bases, with 5 bases between them. The specimen sequenced was CD8+ T cells sorted from blood. This TCR came from an adult with rheumatoid arthritis. The chain recombines TRBV30 with TRBJ1-3; unclear D gene. The CDR3 reads CAWGDSGNTIYF. The CDR3 DNA sequence: TGTGCCTGGGGGGACTCTGGAAACACCATATATTTT. Full variable domain (remainder filled in from reference TRBV30 and TRBJ1-3): SQTIHQWPATLVQPVGSPLSLECTVEGTSNPNLYWYRQAAGRGLQLLFYSVGIGQISSEVPQNLSASRPQDRQFILSSKKLLLSDSGFYLCAWGDSGNTIYFGEGSWLTVV.